Listed here are 18 T cell receptor beta chains from one sample, sequenced in a study of blood T cells in healthy people across ages. The authors ran a second PCR of roughly 6 to 12 cycles using a sample-barcoded 5' primer and a J-beta primer mix. A single record per CDR3 protein comes from TCRdb applying MiXCR to the 5' RACE reads. This table has around 650,000 distinct CDR3 sequences, less than 45% appearing once. The sequencing input was blood. The origin of the receptors is an elderly man in good health.

This chain uses TRBV7-9 with TRBJ1-1; no clear D. Trimming took 7 bases from V and 1 from J, leaving 10 bases between them. From germline, CDR1 is SEHNR and CDR2 FQNEAQ (reference sequence). The CDR3 is made up of 13 amino acids. The DNA for the CDR3 is TGTGCCAGCACCCGGACGGCGAACACTGAAGCTTTCTTT. This gives the protein CASTRTANTEAFF.

This clonotype was recorded a few times. This rearrangement joins TRBV6-6 to TRBJ1-2; D is uncertain. V lost 1 base and J lost 6, with 3 bases in between. The CDR3 sequence is 11 residues long. In germline, CDR1 is MNHNY, CDR2 SVGAGI (reference sequence). In DNA form, the CDR3 reads TGTGCCAGCAGTTACTTTGATGGCTACACCTTC. It specifies CASSYFDGYTF.

This clonotype appeared a few times. The chain links TRBV6-2 or TRBV6-3 to TRBJ2-1; weak D call: TRBD1 (6 bases). V gave up 6 bases and J gave up 9 bases, with 18 bases separating them. Germline lookup yields CDR1 MNHEY and CDR2 SVGEGT. CDR3 size: 14 residues. In DNA form, the CDR3 reads TGTGCCAGCAGCCACCCCTTCCGAGGGGGTGAGCAGTTCTTC. Translating gives CASSHPFRGGEQFF.

This clonotype has more than one count but fewer than ten. The V and J genes are TRBV4-3 and TRBJ2-3; 7 bases map to TRBD2. Trimming cost V 5 bases and J 5 bases; bases outside gene matches: 13. The CDR3 consists of 16 residues. The germline V gene has CDR1 LGHNA and CDR2 YSLEER. CDR3 region: CASSSYVAGAGDTQYF. The CDR3, as DNA: TGCGCCAGCAGCTCCTATGTGGCGGGAGCGGGAGATACGCAGTATTTT.

This clonotype has a handful of counts. The CDR3 protein is CAIGTSGRIETQYF. Here the CDR3 DNA reads TGTGCCATTGGGACTAGCGGGAGGATAGAGACCCAGTACTTC. This chain joins TRBV10-3 and TRBJ2-5; 15 nucleotides agree with TRBD2. Per the germline V gene, CDR1 is ENHRY and CDR2 is SYGVKD. This CDR3 is built from 14 residues. The V and J ends lost 9 bases and 4 bases, in that order; junction bases with no gene match: 3.

The gene calls are TRBV21-1 and TRBJ2-4; no check of the table's D call, TRBD1, against the DNA was made. TRBV21-1 is a pseudogene segment. This CDR3 is 15 amino acids long. The CDR3 spells CASSSIGQGQNIQYF. CDR3 coding DNA: TGTGCCAGCAGCTCGATCGGGCAGGGGCAAAACATTCAGTACTTC.

The genes are TRBV5-1 and TRBJ2-1, with a tentative D call TRBD1 (6 bases). This CDR3 region has 15 residues. Germline CDR1 SGHRS, CDR2 YFSETQ. Trimming shortened V by 3 bases and J by 5 bases, and 15 bases separated the two germline ends. The CDR3 here is CASSWGLSGDNEQFF. DNA for the CDR3: TGCGCCAGCAGCTGGGGGCTGAGTGGGGACAATGAGCAGTTCTTC.

The sample holds a few counts of this clonotype. The gene calls are TRBV30 and TRBJ1-2; D not resolved. V gave up 5 bases and J gave up 2 bases, with 15 bases separating them. CDR1 is GTSNPN, CDR2 SVGIG, per germline (reference sequence). This CDR3 is built from 14 residues. CDR3 sequence: CAWVRVSTNYGYTF. CDR3 nucleotides: TGTGCCTGGGTCAGAGTATCAACCAACTATGGCTACACCTTC.

The rearrangement uses TRBV7-2 and TRBJ1-1, with D possibly matching TRBD1 (6 bases). The germline V and J ends were trimmed by 5 bases and 4 bases, with 20 bases remaining between them. Germline lookup yields CDR1 SGHTA and CDR2 FQGNSA. The CDR3 has 16 residues. The CDR3: CASSQTLTGTSTEAFF. In nucleotides, the CDR3 is TGTGCCAGCAGCCAAACACTCACAGGGACGTCCACTGAAGCTTTCTTT.

V gene TRBV2 combines with J gene TRBJ2-3, with unresolved D. Trimming left V 6 bases short and J 5 bases short, with 9 bases between. Germline V gives CDR1 SNHLY, CDR2 FYNNEI. CDR3 length equals 12 residues. This CDR3 is CASSTTGDTQYF. For the CDR3, the DNA is TGTGCCAGCAGCACGACGGGAGATACGCAGTATTTT.

The chain employs TRBV29-1 and TRBJ1-1; D is uncertain. This CDR3 is 13 amino acids long. Deletions cut 4 bases from V and 1 base from J, with 10 bases between. Germline V gene sequence: CDR1 SQVTM, CDR2 ANQGSEA. The DNA of the CDR3 is TGCAGCGTTGCGTGGGCGGAGAACACTGAAGCTTTCTTT. As protein: CSVAWAENTEAFF.

This chain uses TRBV28 with TRBJ1-6; D gene ambiguous. The germline CDR1 and CDR2 sequences are MDHEN and SYDVKM. V lost 5 bases and J lost 7, with 12 bases in between. This CDR3 contains 14 residues. Written as DNA, the CDR3 is TGTGCCAGCAGTCCCCTAGACCAGAATTCACCCCTCCACTTT. This codes for CASSPLDQNSPLHF.

This clonotype was detected only a few times. The chain joins TRBV29-1 to TRBJ1-1; maybe TRBD1 (5 bases). The germline CDR1 and CDR2 sequences are SQVTM and ANQGSEA. The ends were cut back, 7 bases at V and 5 bases at J, with 17 bases in the middle. The length of the CDR3 is 13 residues. This CDR3 is CSGEPRGETEAFF. The DNA for the CDR3 is TGCAGCGGCGAGCCGCGGGGGGAAACTGAAGCTTTCTTT. The whole variable domain, remainder taken from reference TRBV29-1 and TRBJ1-1, is SAVISQKPSRDICQRGTSLTIQCQVDSQVTMMFWYRQQPGQSLTLIATANQGSEATYESGFVIDKFPISRPNLTFSTLTVSNMSPEDSSIYLCSGEPRGETEAFFGQGTRLTVV.

V and J are TRBV25-1 and TRBJ1-4, with 7 bases matching TRBD1. This CDR3 comprises 15 residues. The trim removed 6 bases at V and 8 bases at J, leaving 12 bases unmatched. Germline CDR1 and CDR2: MGHDK and SYGVNS. The DNA of the CDR3 is TGTGCCAGCAGGGCCCTGACAGGGCTTGGAGAAAAACTGTTTTTT. Amino acid sequence: CASRALTGLGEKLFF.

The V gene is TRBV28, the J gene TRBJ2-4, with 10 nucleotides matching TRBD2. V was pared by 2 bases and J by 2 bases, with 3 bases of the junction left unmatched. Germline CDR1 is MDHEN and CDR2 is SYDVKM. The CDR3 is 16 amino acids. For the CDR3, the DNA is TGTGCCAGCAGTTTAGCGACTAGCGGGTCCAAAAACATTCAGTACTTC. This sequence encodes CASSLATSGSKNIQYF.

This clonotype was found a few times. The J gene is TRBJ1-2, the V gene TRBV5-1; tentative D call: TRBD1 (5 bases). The CDR3 length is 15 residues. V was clipped by 4 bases and J by 0 bases, with 13 bases between them. CDR1 is SGHRS, CDR2 YFSETQ, per germline. CDR3 protein: CASSAPGTSNYGYTF. CDR3 sequence (DNA): TGCGCCAGCAGCGCCCCCGGGACGTCTAACTATGGCTACACCTTC.

Of note for this clonotype: An end of the junction does not agree with germline; a read error may underlie this. V usage is TRBV4-1 and J usage is TRBJ1-4; D is unresolved. This CDR3 comprises 15 residues. The germline gives CDR1 MGHRA, CDR2 YSYEKL. The CDR3 DNA sequence: TGCGCCAGCAACCAAGATTCGAACTTTAATGAAAAACTGTTTTTT. Amino acid sequence: CASNQDSNFNEKLFF.

This clonotype was counted between two and nine times. V gene TRBV4-1 combines with J gene TRBJ1-2, with D possibly TRBD1 on 5 matching bases. This CDR3 comprises 16 residues. Germline V gives CDR1 MGHRA, CDR2 YSYEKL. With 0 bases removed from V and 5 bases from J, the gap between germline ends came to 16 bases. Written as DNA, the CDR3 is TGCGCCAGCAGCCAAGAAGCGAGGGGAGTATCGTATGGCTACACCTTC. It specifies CASSQEARGVSYGYTF.